These T cell receptor beta chains were read from a single sample in a study of blood T cell repertoires in COVID-19. The repertoire was sequenced with immunoSEQ multiplex PCR; TCRdb's copy has only in-frame clones and lacks some. The data contain about 270,000 clones, approximately 89% of them singletons. The source material was peripheral blood. The receptors originated from a man aged 40-49 years who had recovered from COVID-19. CDR3s include the opening cysteine and the closing phenylalanine or tryptophan. D genes are given only for firm matches. Some rows mark clone size as missing; the rest say once, few, many or name a class of expanded clone.

V,D,J,size,DNA,CDR3
TRBV19,TRBD1,TRBJ1-2,.,TGTGCCAGTAGTATCCGCGACAGGGGGATTGGCTACACCTTC,CASSIRDRGIGYTF
TRBV10-3,TRBD1,TRBJ1-1,.,TGTGCCATCAGTGGGCCCGACAGGGGGATGAACACTGAAGCTTTCTTT,CAISGPDRGMNTEAFF
TRBV2,.,TRBJ2-5,once,TGTGCCAGCAGTGAGAGGTCTAACCAAGAGACCCAGTACTTC,CASSERSNQETQYF
TRBV5-8,.,TRBJ2-7,.,TGTGCCAGCAGCTTGTTAGGAGCCTACGAGCAGTACTTC,CASSLLGAYEQYF
TRBV18,.,TRBJ1-2,.,TGTGCCAGCTCATTGGGGGCGGCCGCTGATGGGGGCTACACCTTC,CASSLGAAADGGYTF
TRBV11-2,TRBD2,TRBJ2-5,.,TGTGCCAGCAGCTTAGATTTTCAGCGGGACCCCCAAGAGACCCAGTACTTC,CASSLDFQRDPQETQYF
TRBV25-1,TRBD1,TRBJ1-2,.,TGTGCCAGCATTCGGACAGGCCAAACCGATGGCTACACCTTC,CASIRTGQTDGYTF
TRBV10-3,.,TRBJ1-5,once,TGTGCCACCAGTCGGGAGGGAGGTAATCAGCCCCAGCATTTT,CATSREGGNQPQHF
TRBV19,TRBD1,TRBJ2-3,.,TGTGCCAGTAGTATGGGACAGGGGGGAACAGATACGCAGTATTTT,CASSMGQGGTDTQYF
TRBV5-1,TRBD1,TRBJ2-7,.,TGCGCCAGCAGCTTGTCGTTGGGACAGAACTTCTACGAGCAGTACTTC,CASSLSLGQNFYEQYF
TRBV5-1,TRBD1,TRBJ1-1,.,TGCGCCAGCACCCAGGGGGGCAGGGTGATGAACACTGAAGCTTTCTTT,CASTQGGRVMNTEAFF
TRBV6-6,.,TRBJ2-7,.,TGTGCCAGCAGTTTACGCAGGGAGGTCGACGAGCAGTACTTC,CASSLRREVDEQYF
TRBV10-1,.,TRBJ2-3,.,TGCGCCAACCTTGAGTGCCCGGGAGATACGCAGTATTTT,CANLECPGDTQYF
TRBV10-2,.,TRBJ2-2,.,TGCGCCAGCCTTCGAGCGGTAAACACCGGGGAGCTGTTTTTT,CASLRAVNTGELFF
TRBV7-9,TRBD2,TRBJ2-1,few,TGTGCCAGCAGCAACCCGGCTAGCGGGAGCCGATGGGAGCAGTTCTTC,CASSNPASGSRWEQFF
TRBV19,TRBD2,TRBJ2-2,.,TGTGCCAGTCGGCCCGGGACTAGCGTCACCGGGGAGCTGTTTTTT,CASRPGTSVTGELFF
TRBV3-1/TRBV3-2,TRBD2,TRBJ2-5,.,TGTGCCAGCAGCCAAGCCGGAGCCGCGGGGGGACAGACCCAGTACTTC,CASSQAGAAGGQTQYF
TRBV7-2,.,TRBJ1-3,.,TGTGCCAGCAGCCCTACAAGCGTTACTGGAAACACCATATATTTT,CASSPTSVTGNTIYF
TRBV5-4,TRBD1,TRBJ1-4,.,TGTGCCAGCAGCCGCCCCGCGGGACAGGGGGGAGAAAAACTGTTTTTT,CASSRPAGQGGEKLFF
TRBV4-1,TRBD1,TRBJ1-2,.,TGCGCCAGCAGCCTATTCCCCGACAGGGATTATGGCTACACCTTC,CASSLFPDRDYGYTF
TRBV11-2,.,TRBJ2-7,.,TGTGCCAGCATCTCTTCCCCCGGGGTCGGTGAGCAGTACTTC,CASISSPGVGEQYF
TRBV4-3,TRBD2,TRBJ2-3,.,TGCGCCAGCAGCCAAGATAATCCAGCGGGGGCCGGCACAGATACGCAGTATTTT,CASSQDNPAGAGTDTQYF
TRBV5-1,TRBD1,TRBJ1-2,.,TGCGCCAGCAGCTTGGATCCCCAGGGGGGAGGCTATGGCTACACCTTC,CASSLDPQGGGYGYTF
TRBV7-9,TRBD1,TRBJ2-5,.,TGTGCCAGCAGCTTAGGGGACAGGGAGACCCAGTACTTC,CASSLGDRETQYF
TRBV19,.,TRBJ1-2,.,TGTGCCAGTAGTCCCGGGACACAGTATGGCTACACCTTC,CASSPGTQYGYTF
TRBV11-1,TRBD1,TRBJ2-5,.,TGTGCCAGCAGCTTAGGCTGGGGACAGCAAGAGACCCAGTACTTC,CASSLGWGQQETQYF
TRBV25-1,.,TRBJ1-1,.,TGTGCCAGCAGTAGGGGTCTAACTGAAGCTTTCTTT,CASSRGLTEAFF